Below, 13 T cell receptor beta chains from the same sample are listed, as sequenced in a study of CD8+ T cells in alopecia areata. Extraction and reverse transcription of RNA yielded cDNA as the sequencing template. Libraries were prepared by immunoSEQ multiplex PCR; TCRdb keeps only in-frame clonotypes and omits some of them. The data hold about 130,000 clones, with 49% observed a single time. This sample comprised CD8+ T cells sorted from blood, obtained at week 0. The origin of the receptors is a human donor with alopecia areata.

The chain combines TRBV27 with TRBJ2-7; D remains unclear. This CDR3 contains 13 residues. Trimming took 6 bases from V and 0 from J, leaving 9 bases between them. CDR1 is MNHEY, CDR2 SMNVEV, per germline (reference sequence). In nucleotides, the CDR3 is TGTGCCAGCAGAGCCCATAACTCCTACGAGCAGTACTTC. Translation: CASRAHNSYEQYF.

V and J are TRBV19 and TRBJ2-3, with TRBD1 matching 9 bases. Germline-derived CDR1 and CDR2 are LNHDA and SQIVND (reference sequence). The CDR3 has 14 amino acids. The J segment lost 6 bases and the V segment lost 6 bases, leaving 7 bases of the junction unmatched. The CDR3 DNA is TGTGCCAGTAGCCCACAGGGGGCAGGGGATACGCAGTATTTT. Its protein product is CASSPQGAGDTQYF.

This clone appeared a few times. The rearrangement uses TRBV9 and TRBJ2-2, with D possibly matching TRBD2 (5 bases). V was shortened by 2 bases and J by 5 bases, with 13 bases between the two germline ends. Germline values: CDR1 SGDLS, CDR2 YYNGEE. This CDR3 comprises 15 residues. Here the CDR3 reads CASSVSGQRTGELFF. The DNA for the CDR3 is TGTGCCAGCAGCGTCTCCGGGCAGCGGACCGGGGAGCTGTTTTTT.

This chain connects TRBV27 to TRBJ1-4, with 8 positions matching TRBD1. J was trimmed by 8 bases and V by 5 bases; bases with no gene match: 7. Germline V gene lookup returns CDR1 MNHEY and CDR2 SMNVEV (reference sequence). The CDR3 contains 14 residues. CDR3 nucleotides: TGTGCCAGCAGTACCGACAGGGGTAGCGAAAAACTGTTTTTT. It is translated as CASSTDRGSEKLFF.

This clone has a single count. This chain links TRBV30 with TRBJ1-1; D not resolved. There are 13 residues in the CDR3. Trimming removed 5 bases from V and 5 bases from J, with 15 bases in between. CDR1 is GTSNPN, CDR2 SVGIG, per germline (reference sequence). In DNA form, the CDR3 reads TGTGCCTGGGTAATTATGGTGGGGACTGAAGCTTTCTTT. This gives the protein CAWVIMVGTEAFF.

CDR3 region: CSVEELAGTQYF. CDR3 DNA: TGCAGCGTTGAAGAGCTGGCGGGGACCCAGTACTTC. The V call is TRBV29-1, the J call TRBJ2-5, with D tentatively TRBD2 (5 bases). The V and J ends lost 0 bases and 7 bases respectively, with 9 bases between them. Germline V CDR1 and CDR2: SQVTM, ANQGSEA. This CDR3 comprises 12 residues.

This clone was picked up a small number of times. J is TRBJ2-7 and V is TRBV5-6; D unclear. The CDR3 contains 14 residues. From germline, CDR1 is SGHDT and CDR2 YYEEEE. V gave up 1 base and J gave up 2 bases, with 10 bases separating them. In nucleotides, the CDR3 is TGTGCCAGCAGCTTGTATCCGGTCACCTACGAGCAGTACTTC. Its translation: CASSLYPVTYEQYF. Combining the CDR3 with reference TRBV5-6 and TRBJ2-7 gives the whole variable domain DAGVTQSPTHLIKTRGQQVTLRCSPKSGHDTVSWYQQALGQGPQFIFQYYEEEERQRGNFPDRFSGHQFPNYSSELNVNALLLGDSALYLCASSLYPVTYEQYFGPGTRLTVT.

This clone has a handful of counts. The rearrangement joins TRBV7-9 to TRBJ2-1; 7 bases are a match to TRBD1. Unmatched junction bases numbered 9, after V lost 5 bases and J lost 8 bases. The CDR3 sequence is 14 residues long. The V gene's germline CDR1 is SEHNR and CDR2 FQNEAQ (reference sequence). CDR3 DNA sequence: TGTGCCAGCAGCGCCGCAGGGGGTTTGGATGAGCAGTTCTTC. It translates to CASSAAGGLDEQFF.

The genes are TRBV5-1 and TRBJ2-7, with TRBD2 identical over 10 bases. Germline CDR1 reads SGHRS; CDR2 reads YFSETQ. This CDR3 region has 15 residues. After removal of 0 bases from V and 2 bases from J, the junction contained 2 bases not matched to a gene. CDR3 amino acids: CASSLGLAGAYEQYF. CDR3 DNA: TGCGCCAGCAGCTTGGGGCTAGCGGGGGCCTACGAGCAGTACTTC.

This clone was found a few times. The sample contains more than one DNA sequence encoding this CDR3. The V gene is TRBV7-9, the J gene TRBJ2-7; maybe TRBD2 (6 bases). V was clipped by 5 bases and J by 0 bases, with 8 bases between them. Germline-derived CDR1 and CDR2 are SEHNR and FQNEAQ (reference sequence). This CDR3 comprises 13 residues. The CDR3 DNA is TGTGCCAGCAGCGGGGGGAGCTCCTACGAGCAGTACTTC. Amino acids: CASSGGSSYEQYF.

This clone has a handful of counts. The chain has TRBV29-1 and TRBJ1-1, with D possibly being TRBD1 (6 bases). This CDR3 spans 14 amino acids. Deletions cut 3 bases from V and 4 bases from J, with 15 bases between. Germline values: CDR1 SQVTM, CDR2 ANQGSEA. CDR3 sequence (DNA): TGCAGCGTTGAGTCCAGGGGCTGGGGCACTGAAGCTTTCTTT. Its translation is CSVESRGWGTEAFF.

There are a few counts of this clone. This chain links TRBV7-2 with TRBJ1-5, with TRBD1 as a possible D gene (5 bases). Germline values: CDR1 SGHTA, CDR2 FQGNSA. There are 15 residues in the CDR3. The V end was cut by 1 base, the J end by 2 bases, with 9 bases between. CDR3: CASSLEWGGNQPQHF. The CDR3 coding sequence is TGTGCCAGCAGCTTAGAGTGGGGGGGCAATCAGCCCCAGCATTTT.

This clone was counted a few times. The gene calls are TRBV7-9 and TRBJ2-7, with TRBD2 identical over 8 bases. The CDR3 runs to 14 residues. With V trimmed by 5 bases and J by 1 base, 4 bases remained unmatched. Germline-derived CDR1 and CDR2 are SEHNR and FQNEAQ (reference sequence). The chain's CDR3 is CASSPTSGSYEQYF. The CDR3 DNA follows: TGTGCCAGCAGCCCCACTAGCGGATCCTACGAGCAGTACTTC. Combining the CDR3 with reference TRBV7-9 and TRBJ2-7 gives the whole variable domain DTGVSQNPRHKITKRGQNVTFRCDPISEHNRLYWYRQTLGQGPEFLTYFQNEAQLEKSRLLSDRFSAERPKGSFSTLEIQRTEQGDSAMYLCASSPTSGSYEQYFGPGTRLTVT.